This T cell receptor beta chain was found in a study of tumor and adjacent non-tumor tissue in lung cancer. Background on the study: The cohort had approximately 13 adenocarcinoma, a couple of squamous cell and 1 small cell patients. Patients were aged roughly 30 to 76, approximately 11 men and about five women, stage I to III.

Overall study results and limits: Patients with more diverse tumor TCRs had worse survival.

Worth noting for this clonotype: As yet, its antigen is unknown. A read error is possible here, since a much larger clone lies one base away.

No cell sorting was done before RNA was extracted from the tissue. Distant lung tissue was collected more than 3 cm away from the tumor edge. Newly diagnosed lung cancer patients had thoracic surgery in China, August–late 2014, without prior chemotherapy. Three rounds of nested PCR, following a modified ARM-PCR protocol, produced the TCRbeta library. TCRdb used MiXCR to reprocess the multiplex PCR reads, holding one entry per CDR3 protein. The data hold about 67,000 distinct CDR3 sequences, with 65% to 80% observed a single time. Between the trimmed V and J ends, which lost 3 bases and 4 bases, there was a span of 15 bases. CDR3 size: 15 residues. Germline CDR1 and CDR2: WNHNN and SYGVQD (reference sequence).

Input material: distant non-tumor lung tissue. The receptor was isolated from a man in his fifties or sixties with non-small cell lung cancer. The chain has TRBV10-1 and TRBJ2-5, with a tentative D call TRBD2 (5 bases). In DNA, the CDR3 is TGCGCCAGCAGTGATCAGACTACCGGGTTAGAGACCCAGTACTTC. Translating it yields CASSDQTTGLETQYF.